The 30 T cell receptor beta chains in this list originate from one sample, sequenced in a study of response to subunit inactivated influenza vaccine. TCRdb used MiXCR to reprocess the RT-PCR reads, holding one entry per CDR3 protein. This sample has hundreds of thousands of distinct CDR3 sequences, with over 11% found just once. The specimen was PBMCs from blood, collected around 14 days before vaccination. The receptor set was obtained from a middle-aged man who received an inactivated influenza vaccine.

The V call is TRBV7-6, the J call TRBJ2-1, with 11 bases fitting TRBD2. Germline-derived CDR1 and CDR2 are SGHVS and FNYEAQ. The junction had 13 bases not matched to a gene; V was cut back by 2 bases and J by 7 bases. The CDR3 is 18 amino acids. In DNA, the CDR3 is TGTGCCAGCAGCTTAAGGCTAGCGGGGGGCCCAATACAAAATGAGCAGTTCTTC. It yields the protein CASSLRLAGGPIQNEQFF.

The rearrangement joins TRBV5-1 to TRBJ2-3; 9 bases match TRBD1. In germline, CDR1 is SGHRS, CDR2 YFSETQ. The CDR3 loop spans 15 amino acids. With 2 bases clipped from V and 4 bases from J, the junction kept 5 bases outside the gene matches. The CDR3: CASSFRDRAADTQYF. Here the CDR3 DNA reads TGCGCCAGCAGCTTCCGGGACAGGGCGGCAGATACGCAGTATTTT. The whole variable domain, filled in from reference TRBV5-1 and TRBJ2-3, reads KAGVTQTPRYLIKTRGQQVTLSCSPISGHRSVSWYQQTPGQGLQFLFEYFSETQRNKGNFPGRFSGRQFSNSRSEMNVSTLELGDSALYLCASSFRDRAADTQYFGPGTRLTVL.

The rearrangement uses TRBV30 and TRBJ2-3; TRBD1 aligns across 7 bases. The CDR3 loop spans 17 amino acids. The ends lost 2 bases at V and 3 bases at J; junction bases unmatched: 14. In germline, CDR1 is GTSNPN, CDR2 SVGIG (reference sequence). This CDR3 is CAWSQATGLRITDTQYF. In DNA form, the CDR3 reads TGTGCCTGGAGTCAAGCGACAGGGCTCAGAATTACAGATACGCAGTATTTT.

This clonotype appeared a few times. The rearrangement links TRBV25-1 to TRBJ2-5; TRBD1 might be the D (6 bases). The length of the CDR3 is 14 residues. In germline, CDR1 is MGHDK, CDR2 SYGVNS. The germline V and J ends were trimmed by 6 bases and 4 bases, with 15 bases remaining between them. The CDR3 is CASRGTGFRETQYF. Written as DNA, the CDR3 is TGTGCCAGCAGAGGCACAGGGTTTCGAGAGACCCAGTACTTC.

The chain uses TRBV7-7 and TRBJ2-2, with D perhaps matching TRBD1 (6 bases). Trimming removed 4 bases at V and 5 bases at J, with 23 bases between. The CDR3 consists of 18 residues. Germline lookup yields CDR1 SSHAT and CDR2 FNYEAQ (reference sequence). This chain's CDR3 is CASSYQPAGTLGTGELFF. The CDR3 DNA reads as TGTGCCAGCAGCTACCAACCCGCCGGGACACTAGGAACCGGGGAGCTGTTTTTT.

The gene calls are TRBV11-2 and TRBJ2-3, with TRBD2 identical over 10 bases. The CDR3 length is 21 residues. V lost 5 bases and J lost 1; bases outside the gene matches: 21. Germline V CDR1 and CDR2: SGHAT, FQNNGV. This CDR3 is CASSRRQLGTSVRGGTDTQYF. For the CDR3, the DNA is TGTGCCAGCAGCCGACGACAGCTAGGGACTAGCGTTAGAGGTGGCACAGATACGCAGTATTTT.

In its sample, this clonotype was seen many times. As DNA, the CDR3 is TGTGCCAGCAGCATCCTAACTAGCGGGGGAAACAATGAGCAGTTCTTC. Protein: CASSILTSGGNNEQFF. The chain joins TRBV11-1 to TRBJ2-1, with 11 bases aligning to TRBD2. CDR3 length: 16 amino acids. Per germline, CDR1 SGHAT and CDR2 FQDESV (reference sequence). V lost 5 bases to trimming and J lost 5 bases; unmatched junction nucleotides: 8.

This chain links TRBV4-3 with TRBJ2-2; 9 bases align to TRBD2. The CDR3 extends over 20 amino acids. Germline V gene lookup returns CDR1 LGHNA and CDR2 YSLEER. J lost 0 bases, V lost 1 base, and 12 bases had no gene match. In nucleotides, the CDR3 is TGCGCCAGCAGCCAAGTCGGACTAGCGATATACACCGCGAACACCGGGGAGCTGTTTTTT. It specifies CASSQVGLAIYTANTGELFF.

This clonotype was recorded a few times. This chain connects TRBV4-3 to TRBJ2-7; 14 positions agree with TRBD2. The CDR3 loop spans 15 amino acids. From germline, CDR1 is LGHNA and CDR2 YSLEER. V shed 5 bases and J 5 bases; nucleotides not matched to a gene: 5. The CDR3 is CASSEGTSGSNEQYF. The CDR3 coding sequence is TGCGCCAGCAGCGAAGGGACTAGCGGGAGCAACGAGCAGTACTTC.

The table lists this clonotype with a few counts. V gene TRBV20-1 combines with J gene TRBJ1-4; D uncertain. The CDR3 covers 13 residues. CDR1 and CDR2 from the germline V gene are DFQATT and SNEGSKA (reference sequence). Deletions cut 1 base from V and 5 bases from J, with 8 bases between. The CDR3, as DNA: TGCAGTGCTAGAGGGGCGGTAAATGAAAAACTGTTTTTT. The encoded protein is CSARGAVNEKLFF.

This clonotype was detected a few times. CDR3 DNA sequence: TGTGCCAGCAGCCAAAGATTTGGCGGGGGATGGACCGGGGAGCTGTTTTTT. It codes for CASSQRFGGGWTGELFF. The rearrangement links TRBV3-1 to TRBJ2-2; 7 positions match TRBD2. Germline V CDR1 and CDR2: LGHDT, YNNKEL (reference sequence). The CDR3 has 17 residues. V lost 2 bases, J lost 5 bases, and 11 bases stayed unmatched. The whole variable domain, filled in from reference TRBV3-1 and TRBJ2-2, reads DTAVSQTPKYLVTQMGNDKSIKCEQNLGHDTMYWYKQDSKKFLKIMFSYNNKELIINETVPNRFSPKSPDKAHLNLHINSLELGDSAVYFCASSQRFGGGWTGELFFGEGSRLTVL.

This clonotype was found many times. This chain connects TRBV12-3 or TRBV12-4 to TRBJ2-7; the D gene is possibly TRBD1 (5 bases). The CDR3 is made up of 14 amino acids. V was trimmed by 4 bases and J by 0 bases, leaving 10 bases between them. CDR3 sequence reads: CASSSDSSSYEQYF. The CDR3 coding sequence is TGTGCCAGCAGTTCAGACAGCAGCTCCTACGAGCAGTACTTC.

In the case of this clonotype: The junction departs from the called germline gene at one end, perhaps through a read error. The J gene is TRBJ2-1, the V gene TRBV3-1, with TRBD2 identical over 10 bases. Looked up from germline, CDR1 is LGHDT and CDR2 is YNNKEL (reference sequence). CDR3 length: 17 residues. CDR3 loop: CACSKDPSGRIYNEQFF. The CDR3, as DNA: TGTGCCTGCAGCAAAGATCCTAGCGGGAGAATCTACAATGAGCAGTTCTTC.

Only a few counts were recorded for this clonotype. This chain connects TRBV7-2 to TRBJ2-1, with 7 bases matching TRBD1. Germline CDR1 SGHTA, CDR2 FQGNSA. The CDR3 is 13 residues long. After removal of 5 bases from V and 8 bases from J, the junction contained 6 bases not matched to a gene. The CDR3 DNA follows: TGTGCCAGCAGCATACGACAGGGTCATGAGCAGTTCTTC. It yields the protein CASSIRQGHEQFF.

CDR3 in DNA: TGTGCCAGCAGCCGGGGAGGGGCGGCCACAGATACGCAGTATTTT. Translated, it gives CASSRGGAATDTQYF. V is TRBV4-2 and J is TRBJ2-3; 7 bases line up with TRBD2. The CDR3 sequence is 15 residues long. Germline-derived CDR1 and CDR2 are LGHNA and YNFKEQ. J gave up 2 bases and V 4 bases, and 6 bases lay outside the gene matches.

This clonotype showed up just a few times. The chain joins TRBV12-3 or TRBV12-4 to TRBJ1-6, with 12 nucleotides matching TRBD1. The J segment lost 9 bases and the V segment lost 5 bases, leaving 5 bases of the junction unmatched. CDR3 length: 15 amino acids. This CDR3 is CASSPGQGASSPLHF. The DNA for the CDR3 is TGTGCCAGCAGTCCGGGACAGGGGGCAAGTTCACCCCTCCACTTT.

The chain joins TRBV27 to TRBJ2-7; weak D call: TRBD1 (6 bases). V lost 3 bases, J lost 6 bases, and 15 bases lay in between. Germline CDR1 MNHEY, CDR2 SMNVEV (reference sequence). The length of the CDR3 is 14 residues. CDR3 residues: CASSFWGRLGEQYF. The DNA of the CDR3 is TGTGCCAGCAGTTTTTGGGGGCGACTCGGCGAGCAGTACTTC.

The rearrangement joins TRBV3-1 to TRBJ2-1; 10 bases align to TRBD1. The CDR3 is made up of 15 amino acids. The germline V gene encodes CDR1 LGHDT and CDR2 YNNKEL (reference sequence). Unmatched junction bases numbered 5, after V lost 1 base and J lost 8 bases. The DNA of the CDR3 is TGTGCCAGCAGCCAAGTTCTGACAGGGGGCCATGAGCAGTTCTTC. It encodes CASSQVLTGGHEQFF.

The CDR3 sequence is CASSSRGHIALANVLTF. The DNA of the CDR3 is TGTGCCAGCAGCTCAAGGGGCCACATAGCTTTGGCCAACGTCCTGACTTTC. This chain links TRBV5-6 with TRBJ2-6; possibly TRBD1 for D (5 bases). The CDR3 has 17 amino acids. The V and J ends lost 3 bases and 6 bases respectively, with 19 bases between them. Germline loops: CDR1 SGHDT, CDR2 YYEEEE.

The chain joins TRBV11-2 to TRBJ2-5; the D gene is possibly TRBD1 (6 bases). V was pared by 1 base and J by 5 bases, with 20 bases between. CDR1 SGHAT and CDR2 FQNNGV come from the germline V gene. The CDR3 is 17 residues long. This CDR3 reads CASSLAHMNLRGETQYF. The CDR3 DNA reads as TGTGCCAGCAGCTTAGCCCACATGAACCTGAGGGGGGAGACCCAGTACTTC.

This chain links TRBV24-1 with TRBJ2-3; a possible D gene is TRBD1 (6 bases). From germline, CDR1 is KGHDR and CDR2 SFDVKD. V shed 2 bases and J shed 2 bases, with 22 bases lying between them. This CDR3 has 19 residues. CDR3 sequence reads: CATSDWAPTTGRYTDTQYF. The DNA of the CDR3 is TGTGCCACCAGTGATTGGGCCCCAACTACAGGGCGTTACACAGATACGCAGTATTTT.

This clonotype was observed many times. This rearrangement joins TRBV12-3 or TRBV12-4 to TRBJ2-1, with TRBD1 as a possible D gene (6 bases). Deletions cut 6 bases from V and 7 bases from J, with 10 bases between. This CDR3 has 12 residues. CDR3 loop: CASSHTGNEQFF. As DNA, the CDR3 is TGTGCCAGCAGCCATACAGGGAATGAGCAGTTCTTC.

The chain uses TRBV20-1 and TRBJ1-5; D remains unclear. Trimming took 6 bases from V and 6 from J, leaving 12 bases between them. Germline V gene sequence: CDR1 DFQATT, CDR2 SNEGSKA (reference sequence). CDR3 length equals 12 residues. The CDR3 region has the DNA TGCAGTGCATGGTCTCCCGGTCAGCCCCAGCATTTT. Translation: CSAWSPGQPQHF.

The chain links TRBV5-6 to TRBJ2-1, with 11 bases fitting TRBD1. The CDR3 contains 16 residues. CDR1 SGHDT and CDR2 YYEEEE come from the germline V gene. The J segment lost 5 bases and the V segment lost 4 bases, leaving 8 bases of the junction unmatched. CDR3 bases: TGTGCCAGCAGCCCCTGGACAGGGGGCTTGGACAATGAGCAGTTCTTC. This codes for CASSPWTGGLDNEQFF.

This clonotype showed up just a few times. This rearrangement joins TRBV20-1 to TRBJ2-5; the D gene is possibly TRBD1 (6 bases). V lost 2 bases and J 0 bases, leaving 19 bases between the germline ends. The CDR3 is 17 amino acids. Germline V gene sequence: CDR1 DFQATT, CDR2 SNEGSKA (reference sequence). The CDR3 spells CSARNLRDTWYQETQYF. DNA for the CDR3: TGCAGTGCTAGAAACCTCCGGGACACTTGGTACCAAGAGACCCAGTACTTC.

The DNA of the CDR3 is TGCAGCGTTGGGGCCAGGCAGGTGAACAATGAGCAGTTCTTC. It yields the protein CSVGARQVNNEQFF. The rearrangement uses TRBV29-1 and TRBJ2-1; D gene ambiguous. Germline values: CDR1 SQVTM, CDR2 ANQGSEA. V was trimmed by 4 bases and J by 5 bases, leaving 15 bases between them. The CDR3 contains 14 residues.

In its sample, this clonotype was seen many times. The chain has TRBV3-1 and TRBJ1-5, with D possibly TRBD1 on 5 matching bases. Germline V gives CDR1 LGHDT, CDR2 YNNKEL (reference sequence). V shed 2 bases and J shed 0 bases, with 17 bases lying between them. This CDR3 is 18 amino acids long. The CDR3 here is CASSQRGSVGYSNQPQHF. The CDR3 DNA reads as TGTGCCAGCAGCCAACGGGGCAGCGTGGGATATAGCAATCAGCCCCAGCATTTT.

This clonotype was seen many times. The V and J genes are TRBV4-2 and TRBJ2-3; TRBD2 agrees at 10 bases. The CDR3 has 16 amino acids. Germline CDR1 is LGHNA and CDR2 is YNFKEQ. The V and J ends lost 4 bases and 6 bases, in that order; junction bases with no gene match: 10. The CDR3 reads CASSLDRTSGGDTQYF. CDR3 bases: TGTGCCAGCAGCCTCGATCGGACTAGCGGAGGGGATACGCAGTATTTT.

This clonotype was seen only a few times. The chain carries TRBV29-1 and TRBJ2-2, with a weak D call TRBD1 (6 bases). Germline V CDR1 and CDR2: SQVTM, ANQGSEA. This CDR3 spans 12 amino acids. V shed 6 bases and J shed 4 bases, with 9 bases lying between them. The DNA of the CDR3 is TGCAGCGTGGACAGTTTCACCGGGGAGCTGTTTTTT. This codes for CSVDSFTGELFF.

A few counts support this clonotype. This chain links TRBV28 with TRBJ2-7; D is perhaps TRBD1 (5 bases). The V and J ends lost 6 bases and 1 base respectively, with 13 bases between them. From germline, CDR1 is MDHEN and CDR2 SYDVKM. This CDR3 contains 14 residues. The CDR3: CASRNYQGSYEQYF. The CDR3 DNA follows: TGTGCCAGCAGAAACTACCAGGGTTCCTACGAGCAGTACTTC.